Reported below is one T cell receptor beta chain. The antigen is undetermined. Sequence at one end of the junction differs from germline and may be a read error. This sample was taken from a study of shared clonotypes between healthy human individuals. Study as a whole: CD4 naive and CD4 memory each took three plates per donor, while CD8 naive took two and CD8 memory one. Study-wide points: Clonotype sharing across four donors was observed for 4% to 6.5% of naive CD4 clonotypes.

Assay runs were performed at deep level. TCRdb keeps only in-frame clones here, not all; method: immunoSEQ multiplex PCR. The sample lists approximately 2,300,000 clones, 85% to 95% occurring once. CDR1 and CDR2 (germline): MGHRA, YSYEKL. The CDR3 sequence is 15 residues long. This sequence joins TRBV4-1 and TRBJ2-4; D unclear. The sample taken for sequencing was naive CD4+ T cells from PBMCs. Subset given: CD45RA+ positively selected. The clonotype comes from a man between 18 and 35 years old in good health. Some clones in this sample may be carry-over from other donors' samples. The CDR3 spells CASNQVWSDKNIQYF. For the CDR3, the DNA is TGCGCCAGCAACCAAGTATGGTCGGACAAAAACATTCAGTACTTC.